The entry below describes one TCR beta chain. This entry is derived from a study of T cells in narcolepsy. Study as a whole: Patients with NT1 or NT2 and healthy control donors were enrolled.

Produced via immunoSEQ multiplex PCR; TCRdb's table is partial and in-frame only. The data hold tens of thousands of clones, with around 82% observed a single time. CDR1 and CDR2 from the germline V gene are SEHNR and FQNEAQ (reference sequence). Trimming shortened V by 2 bases and J by 4 bases, and 6 bases separated the two germline ends. This CDR3 has 13 amino acids. The specimen sequenced was CD45RA- memory CD4+ T cells from PBMCs. This sequence was found in a human donor with narcolepsy. The chain joins TRBV7-9 to TRBJ1-5; no reliable D call. The CDR3 here is CASSLTINQPQHF. In DNA form, the CDR3 reads TGTGCCAGCAGCTTAACCATTAATCAGCCCCAGCATTTT.